This T cell receptor beta chain was observed in a study of cytomegalovirus exposure and HLA in healthy donors (dated by TCRdb to the late 2010s). Context from the whole study: In an earlier analysis of about 560 of the donors, 276 Gb of sequence data and approximately 120 million unique TCR beta sequences from 150 million to 200 million T cells were reported. HLA typing covered class I and class II loci at four-digit resolution. Genome-wide SNP genotypes for about 60% of the roughly 670 donors were used in a later genetic analysis, which treated that subset as a discovery cohort. Among the approximately 400 genotyped donors, more than 70% belonged to the genetic ancestry cluster associated with self-reported Caucasian donors. Alongside the repertoire data, information on donor age, sex, ethnicity and CMV serostatus was compiled. The study profiled the T cell repertoires of 500 to 800 subjects by immunosequencing and related them to cytomegalovirus serostatus. Around 300 gigabases of sequencing data and approximately 93 million unique TCR sequences were included in an early release covering several hundred HLA-typed donors. The number of donors typed differed by locus, with about 629-630 for A, B, C, DRB1 and DQB1, about 500 for DQA1, over 600 for DPA1, and some 470 for DPB1. Every discovery cohort repertoire had been produced on one sequencing platform. In a later analysis, previously published TCR beta repertoires from fewer than 750 donors were re-analyzed and high-resolution HLA genotyping was added so that TCR occurrence patterns could be studied. The aim of the study was to test whether cataloging public T cell receptors could identify signatures of past pathogen exposure. Rather than using new phenotypic data, the later analysis identified candidate immune exposures from TCR beta sequences and from how often those sequences occurred across donors. In an earlier analysis of about 590 of the donors, high-throughput TCR beta sequencing was used to judge whether each TCR beta V gene segment behaved as functional or pseudogenic. To predict cytomegalovirus infection status, the study brought together high-throughput TCR immunosequencing, statistical association of individual TCRs with disease status, and machine learning. A separate validation cohort of over 95 different subjects was used in addition to the 666-subject first cohort. A handful of DR-DQ haplotypes were handled as single units for association and clustering because linkage in the cohort was strong. Across approximately 400 genotyped donors of the cohort, an average of about 250,000 unique TCR beta nucleotide sequences per donor were sequenced, and around 20% of those sequences were non-productive.

Library preparation used the immunoSEQ multiplex PCR assay. For the multiplex PCR, a mixture combining 60 forward primers for TCR Vbeta segments and 13 reverse primers for TCR Jbeta segments was used. A multiplex PCR assay on genomic DNA amplified the CDR3 region of rearranged TCR beta genes. The Illumina HiSeq System was used to sequence the amplified TCR beta libraries as 87-base-pair reads. The paper's processing steps were these. Across the 640 or so repertoires, a later analysis counted roughly 84 million unique TCR beta chains, 9 million to 14 million of which were shared by at least two donors. A nearest-neighbor algorithm error-corrected the raw reads and collapsed the reads into unique sequences, merging closely related sequences to remove PCR and sequencing errors. To assign V, D and J gene segments, CDR3 sequences were aligned to IMGT reference sequences. Each retained sequence needed at least a six-nucleotide match to both a V gene segment and a J gene segment. Rearrangements were called productive when the CDR3 lacked stop codons and stayed in frame with V and J; all others were non-productive. CDR3 was defined according to IMGT convention as the region running from the second conserved V-encoded cysteine to the conserved J-encoded phenylalanine. The earlier analysis of approximately 590 of the donors excluded any sequence lacking an unambiguous match to a single V gene segment. In an earlier analysis of 587 of the donors, V segments were called functional above 56.7% productive rearrangements and were called segregating when the between-donor standard deviation exceeded 5%. A statistical classification framework was built for diagnosing cytomegalovirus status from the catalog of TCR beta chain sequences. A later analysis assigned V and J genes by comparing TCR nucleotide sequences with IMGT/GENE-DB human TR gene sequences. The TCRdist pipeline was used in a later analysis to assign CDR3 sequences and most-parsimonious VDJ recombination scenarios. In a later analysis, each TCR beta chain was defined by its CDR3 amino acid sequence together with its V-gene family, and reads lacking a unique V-gene family were excluded. As a way to deal with suspected cross-contamination and a sequencing artifact, a later analysis dropped hundreds of nucleotide sequences that were highly shared and had low generation probability. In a later analysis, a clonal expansion index for each public chain was calculated from normalized within-repertoire ranks of inferred template counts. Generation probabilities in a later analysis came from a VDJ recombination model fitted to out-of-frame rearrangements, and those results were checked against IGoR. In a later analysis, TCR-TCR, TCR-HLA and TCR-CMV co-occurrence was scored with hypergeometric tests, and a repertoire-size bias correction was applied to TCR pairs. False discovery rates were estimated in a later analysis by permuting HLA or CMV assignments 20 times. A later analysis grouped co-occurring TCRs with DBSCAN, adding TCRdist sequence similarity when clustering within HLA-allele-positive subsets. Repertoires with fewer than 30,000 or more than 120,000 public chains, plus five repertoires with anomalous nucleotide sharing, were excluded from co-occurrence clustering. TCRdb re-hosts the immuneACCESS table, in-frame sequences only. Its copies lack some clones; in the studies checked, an unresolved V gene accounts for under half of them, and the cause for the rest is not known. That table furnishes V, J and clone size, whereas the DNA furnished D and trimming. The sample table contains about 170,000 clones; only one count was recorded for 75% to 90% of them. About 2.5% of the sample comes from the top ten.

A word on this clone: No cognate antigen has been identified for it. No base quality information exists; no much larger clone differs at one position.

Results the study describes overall, beyond this receptor: Correlated functional status among segregating V segments might be attributable to linkage disequilibrium, but an unknown experimental factor could not be ruled out. Some 15 rarely observed V segments, including chromosome 9 orphons, were excluded from the earlier analysis of approximately 500 of the donors because counts were too low. A later analysis reported that several top co-occurrence clusters appeared linked to parvovirus B19, influenza, CMV and Epstein-Barr virus. A group of highly shared sequence variants was considered likely to be a technical artifact of the sequencing pipeline. Strong co-occurrence of HLA alleles, especially DR and DQ, made assigning TCR associations to individual alleles difficult. In a later analysis, HLA-associated TCR beta chains showed more clonal expansion and lower generation probabilities than non-associated chains that were equally common. It was suggested by the authors that the approach could potentially be generalized to other disease states and immunological phenotypes. According to a later genetic analysis, donors in an Asian-associated ancestry cluster had fewer N-insertions in productive TCRs than the approximately 670-donor mean. A later analysis found that TCR association rates varied across HLA loci, with DRB1 alleles showing the most associated TCRs and HLA-C alleles the fewest. A later genetic analysis associated a missense DCLRE1C variant with V-gene and J-gene trimming of TCR beta chains, and an independent cohort replicated the association. For the cohort, immune exposure information was limited to CMV serostatus. The 87-base-pair reads could not distinguish some IMGT-functional V segments, including TRBV6-2 and TRBV6-3, so those segments were excluded. A total of 150 to 200 TCR beta chains were listed by the study as associated with cytomegalovirus. The cohort was sequenced for TCR beta chains only, and without alpha or paired-chain data the features that could be detected were limited. Because HLA typing was unavailable for some donors at each locus, only the typed subset was used in association tests. A further reported finding was that TCR beta sequences accurately predicted the HLA-A and HLA-B alleles for most subjects in the first cohort. Broadly in line with IMGT annotations, most TCR beta V segments showed up in productive rearrangements about 87% or about 30% of the time in an earlier analysis of 587 of the donors. Across donors, most TCR sequences were observed very rarely, whereas some public TCRs were present in many individuals. The classifier was reported to diagnose cytomegalovirus status with high specificity and sensitivity in both the original cohort and the validation cohort. Most CMV-associated TCR beta chains appeared to be HLA-restricted in a later analysis, and the HLA associations seemed to be driven largely by CMV exposure. Three of the identified cytomegalovirus-associated TCR beta chains were confirmed in vitro to be specific for cytomegalovirus antigens. Specific HLA alleles were associated with roughly 16,000 TCR beta sequences at a false discovery rate of 0.05 in a later analysis. The presence/absence analyses assumed that sequencing depth was roughly uniform across donors, and that assumption may not be true.

CDR1 and CDR2 are drawn from the germline V gene: MNHEY, SVGAGI. V is reduced by 6 bases and J by 4 bases, leaving a spacing of 12 bases between them. Reading from cysteine to phenylalanine, the CDR3 counts 13 amino acids. Only CDR3 DNA is held: 39 bases, read in frame from base 1. The cohort comprised under 700 healthy bone marrow donors. Cohort members were all nominally healthy when sampled, although unrecorded immune exposures were likely present. The donor was CMV seronegative and belonged to the group of 350 to 400 seronegative cohort members. Every donor gave a peripheral blood sample, and the peripheral blood mononuclear cells from that sample were used for TCR beta sequencing. Genomic DNA extraction from the blood cell samples was performed with the Qiagen DNeasy Blood Extraction Kit.

This TCR was sampled from a male donor in good health and CMV-seronegative. Material for sequencing was PBMCs. Recombination linked TRBV6-5 to TRBJ2-5; the D gene is possibly TRBD1, with 6 bases matching. The sequence in DNA is TGTGCCAGCAGGACGACAGGTCTAGAGACCCAGTACTTC. Its product reads: CASRTTGLETQYF.